The 3 T cell receptor beta chains given below trace back to one sample, sequenced in a study of cytomegalovirus exposure and HLA in healthy donors. Primers for the PCR totalled 60 Vbeta and 13 Jbeta. Clones were read by immunoSEQ multiplex PCR, and TCRdb kept only the in-frame ones, dropping some. The table has approximately 200,000 clones, 75% to 85% seen once. The material sequenced was PBMCs. All receptors derive from a girl between 10 and 17 years old in good health and CMV-seropositive.

This chain links TRBV15 with TRBJ1-1; D is unclear. V was pared by 1 base and J by 9 bases, with 9 bases between. Germline V gives CDR1 LNHNV, CDR2 YYDKDF (reference sequence). The CDR3 consists of 12 residues. The CDR3 is CATSRGVDKAFF. The CDR3 nucleotides read TGTGCCACCAGCAGAGGGGTCGACAAAGCTTTCTTT.

Written as DNA, the CDR3 is TGCGCCAGCAGCTCCCGGACAGACTTTGAAGCTTTCTTT. Translating gives CASSSRTDFEAFF. The chain joins TRBV4-1 to TRBJ1-1, with D tentatively TRBD1 (6 bases). The CDR3 spans 13 residues. CDR1 is MGHRA and CDR2 is YSYEKL in the germline V gene. V was shortened by 5 bases and J by 7 bases, with 14 bases between the two germline ends.

In the case of this clone: Distinct nucleotide sequences in the sample also encode this CDR3. The V and J genes are TRBV11-2 and TRBJ1-6; the D is unclear. Germline assignment: CDR1 SGHAT and CDR2 FQNNGV. The CDR3 extends over 19 amino acids. Trimming left V 3 bases short and J 0 bases short, with 18 bases between. The CDR3 sequence: CASSLTFSVRSSYNSPLHF. In DNA form, the CDR3 reads TGTGCCAGCAGCTTGACCTTTTCGGTCCGGAGCTCCTATAATTCACCCCTCCACTTT.